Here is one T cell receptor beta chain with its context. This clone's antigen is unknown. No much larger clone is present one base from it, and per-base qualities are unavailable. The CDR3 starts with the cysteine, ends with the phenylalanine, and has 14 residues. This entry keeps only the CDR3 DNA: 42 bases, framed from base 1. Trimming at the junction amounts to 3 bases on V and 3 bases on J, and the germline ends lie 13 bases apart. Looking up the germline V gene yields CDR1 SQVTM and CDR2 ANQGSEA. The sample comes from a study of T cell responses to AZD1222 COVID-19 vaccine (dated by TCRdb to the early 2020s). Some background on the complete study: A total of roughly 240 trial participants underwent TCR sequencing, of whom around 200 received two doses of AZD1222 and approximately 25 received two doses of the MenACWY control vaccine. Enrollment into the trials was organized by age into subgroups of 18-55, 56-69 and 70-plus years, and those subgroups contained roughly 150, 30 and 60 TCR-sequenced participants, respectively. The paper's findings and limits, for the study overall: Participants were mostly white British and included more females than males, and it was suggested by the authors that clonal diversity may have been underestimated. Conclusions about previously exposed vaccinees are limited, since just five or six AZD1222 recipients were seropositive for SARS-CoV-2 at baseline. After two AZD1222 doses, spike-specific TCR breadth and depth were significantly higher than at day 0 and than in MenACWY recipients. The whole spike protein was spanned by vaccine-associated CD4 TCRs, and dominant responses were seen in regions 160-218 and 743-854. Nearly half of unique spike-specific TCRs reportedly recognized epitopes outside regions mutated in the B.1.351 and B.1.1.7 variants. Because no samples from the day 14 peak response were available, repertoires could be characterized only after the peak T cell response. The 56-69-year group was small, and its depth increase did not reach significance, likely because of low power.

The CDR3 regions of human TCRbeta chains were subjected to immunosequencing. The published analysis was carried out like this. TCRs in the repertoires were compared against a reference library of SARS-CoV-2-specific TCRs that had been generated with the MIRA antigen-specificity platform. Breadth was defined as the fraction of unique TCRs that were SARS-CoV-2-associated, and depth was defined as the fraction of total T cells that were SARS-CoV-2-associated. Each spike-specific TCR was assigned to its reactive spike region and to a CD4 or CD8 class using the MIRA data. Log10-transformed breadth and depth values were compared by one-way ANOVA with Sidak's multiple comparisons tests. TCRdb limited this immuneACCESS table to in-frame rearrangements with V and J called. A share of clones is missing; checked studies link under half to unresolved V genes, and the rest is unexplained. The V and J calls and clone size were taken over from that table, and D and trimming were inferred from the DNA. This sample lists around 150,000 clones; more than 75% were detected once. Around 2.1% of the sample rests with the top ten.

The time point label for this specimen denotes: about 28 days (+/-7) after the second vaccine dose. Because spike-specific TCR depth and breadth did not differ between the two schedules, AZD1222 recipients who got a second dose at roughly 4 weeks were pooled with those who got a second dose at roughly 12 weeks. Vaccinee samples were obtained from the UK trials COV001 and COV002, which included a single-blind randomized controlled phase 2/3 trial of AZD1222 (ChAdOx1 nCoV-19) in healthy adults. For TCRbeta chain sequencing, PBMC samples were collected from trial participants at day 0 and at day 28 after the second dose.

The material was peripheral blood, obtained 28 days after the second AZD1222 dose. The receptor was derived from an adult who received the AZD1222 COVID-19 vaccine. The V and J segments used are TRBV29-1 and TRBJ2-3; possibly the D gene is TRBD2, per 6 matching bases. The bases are TGCAGCGTTGAGGGGGGTAAGGGTACAGATACGCAGTATTTT. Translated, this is CSVEGGKGTDTQYF.